This TCR beta chain was recovered during a study of control samples from healthy donors and cancer patients. Method: immunoSEQ multiplex PCR; TCRdb's copy keeps in-frame clones and lacks some. This table has 100,000 to 150,000 clones, about 90% appearing once. There are 14 residues in the CDR3. Germline values: CDR1 GTSNPN, CDR2 SVGIG (reference sequence). V was clipped by 0 bases and J by 6 bases, with 15 bases between them. The sequence was obtained from a man younger than 35 in good health. Sequencing was carried out using blood. This sequence joins TRBV30 and TRBJ2-7; D perhaps matches TRBD2 (6 bases). The CDR3 nucleotides read TGTGCCTGGAGTGTACTAGCAGTCTCCGCCGAGCAGTACTTC. It translates to CAWSVLAVSAEQYF.